The 16 T cell receptor beta chains given below trace back to one sample, sequenced in a study of memory CD4+ T cells and cytomegalovirus serostatus. Sequenced by immunoSEQ multiplex PCR; TCRdb stores in-frame clones only, minus some. The data contain around 60,000 clones, 80% to 85% of them singletons. The sort gate was single viable CD3+CD4+CD8-CD45RO+ cells for memory CD4+ T cells. The material sequenced was memory CD4+ T cells from blood. The receptors here all came from an adult in good health and CMV-seronegative.

The chain links TRBV28 to TRBJ1-4; 10 bases line up with TRBD1. The CDR3 has 15 amino acids. Per germline, CDR1 MDHEN and CDR2 SYDVKM. Trimming cost V 6 bases and J 7 bases; bases outside gene matches: 8. CDR3 sequence: CASSTTGGRVEKLFF. As DNA, the CDR3 is TGTGCCAGCAGCACGACAGGGGGCCGAGTTGAAAAACTGTTTTTT. Full variable domain (remainder filled in from reference TRBV28 and TRBJ1-4): DVKVTQSSRYLVKRTGEKVFLECVQDMDHENMFWYRQDPGLGLRLIYFSYDVKMKEKGDIPEGYSVSREKKERFSLILESASTNQTSMYLCASSTTGGRVEKLFFGSGTQLSVL.

The rearrangement joins TRBV18 to TRBJ1-5; unclear D gene. V lost 6 bases and J lost 10, with 13 bases in between. From germline, CDR1 is KGHSH and CDR2 LQKENI. There are 12 residues in the CDR3. In DNA form, the CDR3 reads TGTGCCAGCTCCTTAACAACTGGCCCCCAGCATTTT. Its protein is CASSLTTGPQHF. The variable domain in full, completed from reference TRBV18 and TRBJ1-5, reads NAGVMQNPRHLVRRRGQEARLRCSPMKGHSHVYWYRQLPEEGLKFMVYLQKENIIDESGMPKERFSAEFPKEGPSILRIQQVVRGDSAAYFCASSLTTGPQHFGDGTRLSIL.

This clone was counted once. The chain uses TRBV2 and TRBJ2-1, with D tentatively TRBD2 (5 bases). This CDR3 contains 15 residues. Germline V CDR1 and CDR2: SNHLY, FYNNEI. V lost 3 bases, J lost 7 bases, and 16 bases lay in between. CDR3 amino acids: CASSDLQLESNEQFF. CDR3 nucleotide sequence: TGTGCCAGCAGTGACCTCCAACTAGAGTCAAATGAGCAGTTCTTC.

The chain employs TRBV7-2 and TRBJ2-5; 7 bases are shared with TRBD1. V was pared by 5 bases and J by 1 base, with 4 bases of the junction left unmatched. The CDR3 runs 14 residues. Germline CDR1 reads SGHTA; CDR2 reads FQGNSA. In nucleotides, the CDR3 is TGTGCCAGCAGCGGGGACAGCGGCCAAGAGACCCAGTACTTC. This gives the protein CASSGDSGQETQYF.

The chain carries TRBV5-1 and TRBJ2-1, with 8 bases aligning to TRBD1. CDR3 length: 14 amino acids. With 0 bases clipped from V and 9 bases from J, the junction kept 5 bases outside the gene matches. Germline V CDR1 and CDR2: SGHRS, YFSETQ. The CDR3: CASSLGRGQGEQFF. In DNA form, the CDR3 reads TGCGCCAGCAGCTTGGGCAGGGGGCAGGGTGAGCAGTTCTTC.

CDR3 sequence reads: CATSRDLRDTEAFF. The CDR3 DNA sequence: TGTGCCACCAGCAGAGATCTTCGGGACACTGAAGCTTTCTTT. The V and J genes are TRBV15 and TRBJ1-1; D not certain. The CDR3 runs to 14 residues. CDR1 LNHNV and CDR2 YYDKDF come from the germline V gene (reference sequence). The germline V and J ends were trimmed by 0 bases and 3 bases, with 8 bases remaining between them.

This rearrangement joins TRBV19 to TRBJ1-5; D is ambiguous. Trimming removed 2 bases from V and 0 bases from J, with 8 bases in between. The CDR3 contains 15 residues. Germline values: CDR1 LNHDA, CDR2 SQIVND (reference sequence). This CDR3 is CASSIRPNSNQPQHF. Here the CDR3 DNA reads TGTGCCAGTAGTATAAGACCGAATAGCAATCAGCCCCAGCATTTT.

The J gene is TRBJ2-1, the V gene TRBV6-5; 8 bases are shared with TRBD2. V was clipped by 5 bases and J by 15 bases; unmatched bases: 6. The CDR3 totals 11 residues. Germline values: CDR1 MNHEY, CDR2 SVGAGI. For the CDR3, the DNA is TGTGCCAGCAGTCTAGAGCGGGGGTGGTTCTTC. Translation: CASSLERGWFF.

The genes are TRBV7-9 and TRBJ2-7; D not resolved. Trimming shortened V by 3 bases and J by 2 bases, and 11 bases separated the two germline ends. The CDR3 runs to 14 residues. CDR1 and CDR2 from the germline V gene are SEHNR and FQNEAQ (reference sequence). The DNA for the CDR3 is TGTGCCAGCAGCTTGACGTTAACTACCTACGAGCAGTACTTC. It translates to CASSLTLTTYEQYF.

The rearrangement links TRBV5-1 to TRBJ1-3, with unresolved D. Germline loops: CDR1 SGHRS, CDR2 YFSETQ. The V end lost 3 bases, the J end lost 0 bases, and 10 bases lay between the germline ends. This CDR3 comprises 15 residues. DNA for the CDR3: TGCGCCAGCAGCTCCGGACTGAGCTCTGGAAACACCATATATTTT. As protein: CASSSGLSSGNTIYF.

The rearrangement joins TRBV5-1 to TRBJ1-1; D is possibly TRBD1 (5 bases). With 4 bases removed from V and 0 bases from J, the gap between germline ends came to 13 bases. The CDR3 is 15 residues long. The germline gives CDR1 SGHRS, CDR2 YFSETQ. The CDR3 loop is CASSQGEFLNTEAFF. DNA for the CDR3: TGCGCCAGCAGCCAAGGGGAATTTTTGAACACTGAAGCTTTCTTT. The whole variable domain, filled in from reference TRBV5-1 and TRBJ1-1, reads KAGVTQTPRYLIKTRGQQVTLSCSPISGHRSVSWYQQTPGQGLQFLFEYFSETQRNKGNFPGRFSGRQFSNSRSEMNVSTLELGDSALYLCASSQGEFLNTEAFFGQGTRLTVV.

V usage is TRBV10-3 and J usage is TRBJ1-1; TRBD1 is a possible D gene (6 bases). The V end was cut by 4 bases, the J end by 6 bases, with 18 bases between. CDR3 length equals 15 residues. CDR1 is ENHRY and CDR2 is SYGVKD in the germline V gene. The CDR3 is CAISGRGRQDSEAFF. The CDR3 DNA reads as TGTGCCATCAGTGGGCGGGGCAGACAGGACTCTGAAGCTTTCTTT.

A few counts support this clone. This chain links TRBV18 with TRBJ1-2; 7 bases agree with TRBD1. V trimming: 4 bases; J trimming: 8 bases; junction bases outside the gene matches: 10. This CDR3 is built from 14 residues. Germline V gene sequence: CDR1 KGHSH, CDR2 LQKENI. CDR3 nucleotide sequence: TGTGCCAGCTCACAGACCGGGACAGTAGACGGCTACACCTTC. Protein sequence: CASSQTGTVDGYTF.

This clone was seen a single time. The chain recombines TRBV5-8 with TRBJ2-2, with D perhaps matching TRBD1 (5 bases). CDR3 size: 16 residues. Looked up from germline, CDR1 is SGHTS and CDR2 is YDEGEE. Trimming cost V 4 bases and J 0 bases, with 13 bases left between them. The CDR3 nucleotides read TGTGCCAGCAGCGCGTTAGGGGCACCGAACACCGGGGAGCTGTTTTTT. Its protein product is CASSALGAPNTGELFF. The whole variable domain, remainder taken from reference TRBV5-8 and TRBJ2-2, is EAGVTQSPTHLIKTRGQQATLRCSPISGHTSVYWYQQALGLGLQFLLWYDEGEERNRGNFPPRFSGRQFPNYSSELNVNALELEDSALYLCASSALGAPNTGELFFGEGSRLTVL.

In this sample, this clone turned up a few times. The same CDR3 also results from other DNA sequences found in this sample. The chain recombines TRBV5-1 with TRBJ1-1, with TRBD1 matching 8 bases. Germline trimming cut 4 bases from V and 0 bases from J; bases unmatched to any gene: 2. Germline lookup yields CDR1 SGHRS and CDR2 YFSETQ. This CDR3 is built from 14 residues. CDR3 amino acids: CASSLGQVNTEAFF. CDR3 DNA: TGCGCCAGCAGCCTGGGACAGGTGAACACTGAAGCTTTCTTT.

CDR3 bases: TGTGCCAGCAGCCTCGGGACTAGCGGGAGCCTCGAGACCCAGTACTTC. This translates into CASSLGTSGSLETQYF. The V call is TRBV7-6, the J call TRBJ2-5; 14 bases map to TRBD2. Unmatched junction bases numbered 7, after V lost 5 bases and J lost 5 bases. Germline loops: CDR1 SGHVS, CDR2 FNYEAQ. The CDR3 covers 16 residues.